This TCR beta chain is from a study of blood T cell repertoires in COVID-19. Overall study context: Both acute and convalescent COVID-19 samples were obtained from the United States, Italy and Spain. PBMCs, B-cell-depleted T cells, or T cells were the source of the cDNA or gDNA that made up the material.

V gave up 5 bases and J gave up 4 bases; unmatched junction bases: 5. Germline values: CDR1 SGHTA, CDR2 FQGTGA. The CDR3 contains 15 residues. Study processing details: Nucleated cell number was recorded as an estimate derived from reference gene primer amplification. Assay used: immunoSEQ multiplex PCR; TCRdb lists only in-frame clones, some missing. D and trimming come from the DNA, and the V and J calls and clone size come from that table. Of about 240,000 clones listed, around four fifths are singletons. Input material: peripheral blood. This receptor was identified in a man aged 50 or older with acute or convalescent COVID-19. The chain uses TRBV7-3 and TRBJ1-2, with 12 bases lining up with TRBD1. CDR3: CASSPSGQGAYGYTF. The CDR3 coding sequence is TGTGCCAGCAGCCCATCGGGACAGGGGGCCTATGGCTACACCTTC.